These 27 T cell receptor beta chains came from one sample sequenced in a study of Graves' ophthalmopathy and Graves' hyperthyroidism. RNA served as the template for amplifying TCR beta CDR3 regions. HTBI primers served in a first-round RT-PCR, which a second-round multiplex PCR followed. MiXCR, run by TCRdb on the multiplex PCR reads, gives a single entry per CDR3 protein. Among under 350,000 distinct CDR3 sequences listed, roughly 16% were seen once. Sequencing was done on a sample of peripheral blood. The receptors derive from an adult man with Graves' ophthalmopathy.

The chain has TRBV12-3 or TRBV12-4 and TRBJ2-5; D might be TRBD1 (5 bases). With 1 base removed from V and 1 base from J, the gap between germline ends came to 13 bases. The CDR3 has 16 residues. The DNA for the CDR3 is TGTGCCAGCAGTTTAGTGTTACGGCAGGGCCAAGAGACCCAGTACTTC. This encodes CASSLVLRQGQETQYF.

The chain joins TRBV28 to TRBJ2-5; perhaps TRBD1 as D (5 bases). The V and J ends lost 5 bases and 4 bases respectively, with 11 bases between them. Germline V gives CDR1 MDHEN, CDR2 SYDVKM. This CDR3 has 13 amino acids. The CDR3 protein is CASSIGVGETQYF. CDR3 DNA sequence: TGTGCCAGCAGTATAGGGGTGGGAGAGACCCAGTACTTC.

This clonotype was counted at least ten times. This chain's CDR3 is CASGGRLDGYEQYF. In nucleotides, the CDR3 is TGTGCCAGCGGAGGTCGACTCGATGGCTACGAGCAGTACTTC. The chain combines TRBV25-1 with TRBJ2-7; possible D gene TRBD2, 5 bases. The CDR3 totals 14 residues. CDR1 and CDR2 from the germline V gene are MGHDK and SYGVNS. Trimming stripped 8 bases from V and 3 bases from J, with 17 bases between.

This clonotype occurred many times. V and J are TRBV3-1 and TRBJ2-5; 9 nucleotides line up with TRBD2. This CDR3 is 16 amino acids long. The ends lost 4 bases at V and 3 bases at J; junction bases unmatched: 9. Germline V gene sequence: CDR1 LGHDT, CDR2 YNNKEL (reference sequence). The CDR3 reads CASSLRQGLAEETQYF. The CDR3 DNA reads as TGTGCCAGCAGCCTCAGACAGGGACTAGCTGAAGAGACCCAGTACTTC.

This clonotype was counted ten times or more. The chain carries TRBV3-1 and TRBJ1-1, with D uncertain. Deletions cut 1 base from V and 1 base from J, with 4 bases between. Germline CDR1 is LGHDT and CDR2 is YNNKEL (reference sequence). This CDR3 is built from 13 residues. DNA of the CDR3: TGTGCCAGCAGCCAAGTCAGGAACACTGAAGCTTTCTTT. This sequence encodes CASSQVRNTEAFF.

At least ten counts were recorded for this clonotype. The DNA of the CDR3 is TGCAGTGCTAGTCGGGACAGGGTCTTTGGGACCCAGTACTTC. This encodes CSASRDRVFGTQYF. V is TRBV20-1 and J is TRBJ2-5, with TRBD1 matching over 9 bases. Germline loops: CDR1 DFQATT, CDR2 SNEGSKA (reference sequence). The CDR3 runs 14 residues. V dropped 3 bases and J dropped 7; count of bases not matched to a gene: 9.

In this sample, this clonotype turned up many times. The chain employs TRBV4-3 and TRBJ2-6; D is possibly TRBD1 (6 bases). V gave up 3 bases and J gave up 3 bases, with 12 bases separating them. The CDR3 has 16 amino acids. CDR1 and CDR2 from the germline V gene are LGHNA and YSLEER. The CDR3 sequence: CASSQGQGFGANVLTF. The CDR3 bases are TGCGCCAGCAGCCAGGGTCAGGGGTTTGGGGCCAACGTCCTGACTTTC.

This clonotype was found many times. The J gene is TRBJ1-1, the V gene TRBV6-1; TRBD1 matches 7 bases. The CDR3 sequence is 15 residues long. CDR1 and CDR2 (germline): MNHNS, SASEGT. J was trimmed by 8 bases and V by 6 bases; bases with no gene match: 15. The CDR3: CASSSLTGEKGEAFF. CDR3 nucleotide sequence: TGTGCCAGCAGCTCTCTCACAGGGGAGAAGGGGGAAGCTTTCTTT.

This clonotype was observed many times. This rearrangement joins TRBV24-1 to TRBJ2-5; D may be TRBD2 (5 bases). This CDR3 spans 18 amino acids. Germline values: CDR1 KGHDR, CDR2 SFDVKD. Between the trimmed V and J ends, which lost 2 bases and 1 base, there was a span of 19 bases. In DNA form, the CDR3 reads TGTGCCACCAGTGATTCTAGCCCTGCCTTACCCGGCCAAGAGACCCAGTACTTC. This codes for CATSDSSPALPGQETQYF.

The chain links TRBV12-3 or TRBV12-4 to TRBJ1-1; tentative D call: TRBD1 (5 bases). Trimming stripped 6 bases from V and 7 bases from J, with 21 bases between. This CDR3 is 15 amino acids long. The CDR3 DNA sequence: TGTGCCAGCAGCCGCTTTCGTGGAATGGGACTTGAAGCTTTCTTT. It translates to CASSRFRGMGLEAFF.

This clonotype was recorded at least ten times. The junction departs from the called germline gene at one end, perhaps through a read error. V and J are TRBV13 and TRBJ2-6; tentative D call: TRBD1 (5 bases). Germline CDR1 and CDR2: PRHDT and FYEKMQ (reference sequence). The CDR3 covers 15 residues. The CDR3, as DNA: TGTGCCAGCAGCGCCCGACAGACTGGGACCAACGTCCTGACTTTC. It codes for CASSARQTGTNVLTF. The full variable domain, rest sourced from reference TRBV13 and TRBJ2-6, is AAGVIQSPRHLIKEKRETATLKCYPIPRHDTVYWYQQGPGQDPQFLISFYEKMQSDKGSIPDRFSAQQFSDYHSELNMSSLELGDSALYFCASSARQTGTNVLTFGAGSRLTVL.

This clonotype was seen at least ten times. The chain carries TRBV27 and TRBJ1-1, with D uncertain. V dropped 1 base and J dropped 0 bases, with 15 bases sitting between them. Germline CDR1 reads MNHEY; CDR2 reads SMNVEV (reference sequence). The CDR3 runs 17 residues. The CDR3 spells CASSLLPPGVMNTEAFF. Here the CDR3 DNA reads TGTGCCAGCAGTTTATTGCCGCCCGGGGTCATGAACACTGAAGCTTTCTTT.

This clonotype came up many times. This chain connects TRBV18 to TRBJ2-5; D tentatively fits TRBD1 or TRBD2 (5 bases each). There are 15 residues in the CDR3. CDR1 is KGHSH and CDR2 is LQKENI in the germline V gene. V was shortened by 3 bases and J by 5 bases, with 16 bases between the two germline ends. In DNA form, the CDR3 reads TGTGCCAGCTCACCTGCCGGGACCCCAAGGGAGACCCAGTACTTC. Protein sequence: CASSPAGTPRETQYF.

There are many counts of this clonotype. The V and J genes are TRBV5-1 and TRBJ2-7; perhaps TRBD2 as D (5 bases). The CDR3 sequence is 15 residues long. Per germline, CDR1 SGHRS and CDR2 YFSETQ. V lost 3 bases and J lost 3, with 16 bases in between. The CDR3 sequence: CASSSAASRLYEQYF. The CDR3 DNA is TGCGCCAGCAGCTCTGCGGCTAGCAGACTCTACGAGCAGTACTTC.

This clonotype was detected many times. The chain carries TRBV24-1 and TRBJ2-7; no firm D call. Germline assignment: CDR1 KGHDR and CDR2 SFDVKD. The germline V and J ends were trimmed by 4 bases and 4 bases, with 10 bases remaining between them. This CDR3 comprises 13 residues. The CDR3 is CATSDPTGYEQYF. In DNA, the CDR3 is TGTGCCACCAGTGACCCTACTGGGTACGAGCAGTACTTC.

Ten or more counts support this clonotype. The chain couples TRBV18 to TRBJ2-5; D is uncertain. Germline V CDR1 and CDR2: KGHSH, LQKENI. Trimming took 3 bases from V and 3 from J, leaving 8 bases between them. The CDR3 covers 13 residues. The CDR3 loop is CASSPSREETQYF. In DNA, the CDR3 is TGTGCCAGCTCACCCTCCCGGGAAGAGACCCAGTACTTC.

CDR3 in DNA: TGTGCCAGCATGAACGGGGGTTCACCCCTCCACTTT. Its translation is CASMNGGSPLHF. The chain recombines TRBV6-1 with TRBJ1-6, with D maybe TRBD1 (5 bases). Germline V CDR1 and CDR2: MNHNS, SASEGT. The V and J ends lost 7 bases and 9 bases respectively, with 10 bases between them. This CDR3 contains 12 residues.

This clonotype was picked up many times. This rearrangement joins TRBV6-1 to TRBJ2-7; either TRBD1 or TRBD2 may supply D (5 bases each). The CDR3 extends over 15 amino acids. The V end was cut by 3 bases, the J end by 4 bases, with 16 bases between. In germline, CDR1 is MNHNS, CDR2 SASEGT. CDR3 DNA: TGTGCCAGCAGTGAGGTTCAGGGAGATTCTTACGAGCAGTACTTC. This codes for CASSEVQGDSYEQYF.

In its sample, this clonotype was seen many times. V and J are TRBV4-2 and TRBJ2-2; perhaps TRBD2 as D (5 bases). Germline CDR1 LGHNA, CDR2 YNFKEQ. V lost 4 bases and J lost 2, with 14 bases in between. This CDR3 comprises 16 residues. CDR3 sequence reads: CASSRAMRDNTGELFF. The CDR3 DNA reads as TGTGCCAGCAGCCGGGCAATGAGGGATAACACCGGGGAGCTGTTTTTT.

There are a few counts of this clonotype. The V call is TRBV11-1, the J call TRBJ2-6, with 7 bases lining up with TRBD1. Germline V gene data show CDR1 as SGHAT and CDR2 as FQDESV (reference sequence). The CDR3 spans 15 residues. V lost 6 bases to trimming and J lost 3 bases; unmatched junction nucleotides: 5. The CDR3 loop is CASRSTGVGANVLTF. CDR3 in DNA: TGTGCCAGCAGATCTACAGGGGTTGGGGCCAACGTCCTGACTTTC.

This clonotype has a count of ten or more. The chain links TRBV28 to TRBJ2-5; 7 bases line up with TRBD2. J lost 2 bases, V lost 3 bases, and 9 bases had no gene match. The CDR3 totals 16 residues. In germline, CDR1 is MDHEN, CDR2 SYDVKM. CDR3 protein: CASSFVSGLIQETQYF. As DNA, the CDR3 is TGTGCCAGCAGTTTTGTCTCGGGACTAATACAAGAGACCCAGTACTTC. The full variable domain, with the rest looked up from reference TRBV28 and TRBJ2-5, is DVKVTQSSRYLVKRTGEKVFLECVQDMDHENMFWYRQDPGLGLRLIYFSYDVKMKEKGDIPEGYSVSREKKERFSLILESASTNQTSMYLCASSFVSGLIQETQYFGPGTRLLVL.

This clonotype was recorded many times. A single base separates this from a much larger clone, so it may be a read error. This sequence joins TRBV14 and TRBJ1-1; D gene ambiguous. V lost 4 bases to trimming and J lost 1 base, with 10 bases between them. The CDR3 covers 14 residues. Per germline, CDR1 SGHDN and CDR2 FVKESK. CDR3 bases: TGTGCCAGCAGCCGCGGACGGGGGAACACTGAAGCTTTCTTT. This translates into CASSRGRGNTEAFF.

The sample holds many counts of this clonotype. The chain combines TRBV19 with TRBJ1-1; D is unresolved. With 3 bases removed from V and 0 bases from J, the gap between germline ends came to 17 bases. The CDR3 totals 17 residues. Per the germline V gene, CDR1 is LNHDA and CDR2 is SQIVND (reference sequence). CDR3 amino acids: CASSIHGNRDLNTEAFF. In nucleotides, the CDR3 is TGTGCCAGTAGTATTCATGGGAATCGGGATTTGAACACTGAAGCTTTCTTT. The variable domain in full, with the rest retrieved from reference TRBV19 and TRBJ1-1, is DGGITQSPKYLFRKEGQNVTLSCEQNLNHDAMYWYRQDPGQGLRLIYYSQIVNDFQKGDIAEGYSVSREKKESFPLTVTSAQKNPTAFYLCASSIHGNRDLNTEAFFGQGTRLTVV.

This clonotype has a count of ten or more. The V gene is TRBV7-2, the J gene TRBJ2-7; 9 bases are a match to TRBD2. The V gene's germline CDR1 is SGHTA and CDR2 FQGNSA. CDR3 length equals 14 residues. V lost 4 bases, J lost 2 bases, and 3 bases stayed unmatched. CDR3 nucleotide sequence: TGTGCCAGCAGCTCCATAGCGGGGGCCTACGAGCAGTACTTC. It specifies CASSSIAGAYEQYF.

At least ten counts were recorded for this clonotype. The chain recombines TRBV30 with TRBJ2-5, with 16 bases aligning to TRBD2. The V gene end was trimmed by 3 bases and the J gene end by 11 bases; junction bases not matched to a gene: 12. The CDR3 has 16 residues. CDR1 is GTSNPN, CDR2 SVGIG, per germline (reference sequence). CDR3 protein: CAWSPLGLAGGVSQYF. In DNA form, the CDR3 reads TGTGCCTGGAGCCCCCTGGGACTAGCGGGGGGGGTGTCGCAGTACTTC.

This clonotype was recorded many times. The chain carries TRBV20-1 and TRBJ1-2; TRBD1 aligns across 8 bases. Germline-derived CDR1 and CDR2 are DFQATT and SNEGSKA (reference sequence). V shed 5 bases and J 7 bases; nucleotides not matched to a gene: 9. The CDR3 sequence is 13 residues long. CDR3: CSARNARGLGYTF. The CDR3, as DNA: TGCAGTGCTCGGAATGCCAGGGGGCTTGGCTACACCTTC.

This clonotype has a count of ten or more. The CDR3 sequence: CASAAHEAFF. In DNA form, the CDR3 reads TGTGCCAGCGCGGCCCATGAAGCTTTCTTT. The chain links TRBV6-1 to TRBJ1-1; unclear D gene. Trimming pared 8 bases from V and 7 bases from J, leaving 8 bases between. The CDR3 is 10 residues long. The germline V gene encodes CDR1 MNHNS and CDR2 SASEGT.